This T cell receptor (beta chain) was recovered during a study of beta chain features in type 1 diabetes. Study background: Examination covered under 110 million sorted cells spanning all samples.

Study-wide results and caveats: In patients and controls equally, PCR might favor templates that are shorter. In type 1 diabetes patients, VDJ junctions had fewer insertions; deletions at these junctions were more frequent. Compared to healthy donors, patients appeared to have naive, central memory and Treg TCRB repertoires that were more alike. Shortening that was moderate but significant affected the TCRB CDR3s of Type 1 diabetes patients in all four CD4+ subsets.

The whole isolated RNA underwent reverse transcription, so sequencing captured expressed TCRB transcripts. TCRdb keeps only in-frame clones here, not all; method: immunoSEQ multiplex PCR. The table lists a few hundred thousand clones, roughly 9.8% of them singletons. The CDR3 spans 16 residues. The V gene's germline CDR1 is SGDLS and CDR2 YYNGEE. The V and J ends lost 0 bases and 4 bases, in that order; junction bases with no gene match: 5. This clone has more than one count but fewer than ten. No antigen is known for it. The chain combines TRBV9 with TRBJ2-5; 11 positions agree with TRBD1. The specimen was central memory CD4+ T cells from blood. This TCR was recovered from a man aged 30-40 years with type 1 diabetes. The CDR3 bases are TGTGCCAGCAGCGTAGGAGGACAGGGGGCATCAGAGACCCAGTACTTC. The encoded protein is CASSVGGQGASETQYF.